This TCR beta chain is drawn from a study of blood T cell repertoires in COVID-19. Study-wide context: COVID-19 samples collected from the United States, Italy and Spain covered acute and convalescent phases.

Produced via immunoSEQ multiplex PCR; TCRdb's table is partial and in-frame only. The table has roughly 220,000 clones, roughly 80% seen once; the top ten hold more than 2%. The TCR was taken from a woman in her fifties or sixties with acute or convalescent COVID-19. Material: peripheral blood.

The CDR3 DNA follows: TGTGCCAGCAGCGCCTCGCCCCTTACTAGCGGAAACAATGAGCAGTTCTTC. This sequence encodes CASSASPLTSGNNEQFF. V usage is TRBV9 and J usage is TRBJ2-1; 8 bases match TRBD2. The ends lost 3 bases at V and 5 bases at J; junction bases unmatched: 13. Germline CDR1 is SGDLS and CDR2 is YYNGEE. This CDR3 contains 17 residues.